A selection of T cell receptor beta chains follows, all from one sample in a study of PD-L1 blockade in urothelial cancer. Clones were read by immunoSEQ multiplex PCR, and TCRdb kept only the in-frame ones, dropping some. This repertoire shows 14,000 to 15,000 clones, approximately 90% found once; its top ten account for nearly 15%. This material consisted of PBMCs, taken around atezolizumab (anti-PD-L1) treatment. Receptor source: an older man with urothelial cancer. The CDR3 runs from the conserved cysteine through the conserved F or W. Each record gives: CDR3 length, D gene, V gene, clone size, J gene, CDR3 protein, CDR3 DNA. A D gene is named only where the DNA matches it firmly. Size values are once, few and many counts, or a class for expanded clones, and some rows have none.

>15|TRBD1|TRBV28|-|TRBJ1-2
CASSSAGTGDYGYTF
TGTGCCAGCAGTTCAGCCGGGACAGGGGACTATGGCTACACCTTC
>12|-|TRBV30|-|TRBJ2-3
CAWSSPGDTQYF
TGTGCCTGGAGTTCCCCGGGGGATACGCAGTATTTT
>12|-|TRBV19|few|TRBJ2-7
CASIGGTYEQYF
TGTGCCAGTATCGGCGGGACCTACGAGCAGTACTTC
>13|-|TRBV6-1|-|TRBJ2-5
CASSTRQRETQYF
TGTGCCAGCAGTACCCGACAGCGAGAGACCCAGTACTTC
>15|-|TRBV14|-|TRBJ1-3
CASSQVPRGGNTIYF
TGTGCCAGCAGCCAGGTGCCGAGAGGAGGAAACACCATATATTTT
>14|-|TRBV19|-|TRBJ2-7
CASSIGRGAYEQYF
TGTGCCAGTAGTATAGGGCGGGGAGCCTACGAGCAGTACTTC
>15|TRBD1|TRBV5-1|-|TRBJ2-1
CASSEAGQGRNEQFF
TGCGCCAGCAGCGAAGCGGGACAGGGTCGGAATGAGCAGTTCTTC
>15|TRBD2|TRBV2|once|TRBJ2-3
CASRGTSGGADTQYF
TGTGCCAGCAGGGGGACTAGCGGGGGGGCGGATACGCAGTATTTT
>14|-|TRBV6-1|-|TRBJ1-1
CASSEFGAAKEAFF
TGTGCCAGCAGTGAATTTGGGGCCGCAAAGGAAGCTTTCTTT
>15|TRBD1|TRBV19|-|TRBJ1-1
CASSKAGTGATEAFF
TGTGCCAGTAGTAAGGCGGGGACAGGGGCCACTGAAGCTTTCTTT
>12|-|TRBV5-1|once|TRBJ2-7
CASSLGRVEQYF
TGCGCCAGCAGCTTGGGCAGGGTCGAGCAGTACTTC
>11|-|TRBV30|-|TRBJ1-2
CAWSATVGYTF
TGTGCCTGGAGTGCGACAGTTGGCTACACCTTC
>13|-|TRBV11-3|-|TRBJ2-3
CASSHQGPDTQYF
TGTGCCAGCAGCCATCAGGGGCCAGATACGCAGTATTTT
>15|-|TRBV4-2|-|TRBJ1-6
CASSQEVRNNSPLHF
TGTGCCAGCAGCCAAGAGGTCAGAAATAATTCACCCCTCCACTTT
>13|TRBD1|TRBV18|once|TRBJ2-7
CASSGTATYEQYF
TGTGCCAGCTCTGGGACAGCAACCTACGAGCAGTACTTC
>15|TRBD1|TRBV6-5|-|TRBJ1-6
CASSYSRQGGSPLHF
TGTGCCAGCAGTTACTCGCGGCAGGGGGGATCACCCCTCCACTTT
>14|TRBD2|TRBV25-1|-|TRBJ2-3
CASDTGGTADTQYF
TGTGCCAGCGACACCGGGGGGACTGCAGATACGCAGTATTTT
>13|-|TRBV30|-|TRBJ2-2
CAWRPGNTGELFF
TGTGCCTGGAGGCCAGGGAACACCGGGGAGCTGTTTTTT
>12|-|TRBV19|few|TRBJ1-6
CACRDSGSPLHF
TGTGCCTGCCGGGACTCAGGTTCACCCCTCCACTTT
>15|TRBD1|TRBV28|few|TRBJ1-4
CASSLPQGAGEKLFF
TGTGCCAGCAGTTTACCACAGGGGGCTGGTGAAAAACTGTTTTTT
>12|-|TRBV4-1|few|TRBJ1-1
CASSQPAGKAFF
TGCGCCAGCAGCCAGCCCGCGGGGAAAGCTTTCTTT
>16|TRBD1|TRBV6-5|-|TRBJ1-2
CASSYSRTGGSYGYTF
TGTGCCAGCAGTTACTCGAGAACAGGGGGGAGCTATGGCTACACCTTC
>14|-|TRBV7-2|-|TRBJ2-5
CASSGAGRQETQYF
TGTGCCAGCAGCGGCGCGGGACGACAAGAGACCCAGTACTTC
>14|-|TRBV2|medium-sized|TRBJ1-4
CASREEGSGEKLFF
TGTGCCAGCAGGGAGGAGGGTTCAGGCGAAAAACTGTTTTTT
>15|-|TRBV2|once|TRBJ1-6
CASSDRRNYNSPLHF
TGTGCCAGCAGTGATCGCAGGAATTATAATTCACCCCTCCACTTT
>16|TRBD2|TRBV14|-|TRBJ2-1
CASSHLTSGPMARQFF
TGTGCCAGCAGCCATCTCACTAGCGGGCCCATGGCAAGGCAGTTCTTC
>20|TRBD2|TRBV18|once|TRBJ2-1
CASSPRASGGVSKTYNEQFF
TGTGCCAGCTCACCACGGGCTAGCGGGGGGGTTTCAAAAACCTACAATGAGCAGTTCTTC
>13|-|TRBV5-1|-|TRBJ1-1
CASSLAGGNEAFF
TGCGCCAGCAGCTTGGCGGGGGGGAATGAAGCTTTCTTT
>19|-|TRBV18|few|TRBJ2-7
CASSPRGAGGTSRVHEQYF
TGTGCCAGCTCACCACGGGGGGCAGGGGGTACGAGTCGGGTCCACGAGCAGTACTTC
>16|-|TRBV9|-|TRBJ2-3
CASSVETRSLTDTQYF
TGTGCCAGCAGCGTAGAAACTAGGTCGCTAACAGATACGCAGTATTTT
>15|TRBD2|TRBV28|-|TRBJ2-1
CASRIGLAGHNEQFF
TGTGCCAGCAGGATCGGACTAGCGGGGCACAATGAGCAGTTCTTC
>15|TRBD1|TRBV6-5|-|TRBJ1-1
CASRQGQGFGTEAFF
TGTGCCAGCAGACAAGGACAGGGATTTGGCACTGAAGCTTTCTTT
>14|-|TRBV2|-|TRBJ1-6
CASTPGLNNSPLHF
TGTGCCAGCACCCCGGGACTGAATAATTCACCCCTCCACTTT
>16|TRBD1|TRBV6-6|-|TRBJ1-4
CASSWETGTANEKLFF
TGTGCCAGCAGTTGGGAAACCGGGACAGCTAATGAAAAACTGTTTTTT
>13|TRBD1|TRBV6-5|-|TRBJ1-3
CASSSGGPNTIYF
TGTGCCAGCAGCTCAGGGGGCCCAAACACCATATATTTT
>16|TRBD1|TRBV6-1|-|TRBJ1-5
CASSERGQGGNQPQHF
TGTGCCAGCAGTGAAAGGGGACAGGGGGGCAATCAGCCCCAGCATTTT
>14|TRBD1|TRBV4-1|-|TRBJ1-1
CASSRQGAPTEAFF
TGCGCCAGCAGCCGACAGGGGGCGCCCACTGAAGCTTTCTTT
>13|-|TRBV4-2|-|TRBJ2-7
CASMADNNYEQYF
TGTGCCAGCATGGCGGACAATAACTACGAGCAGTACTTC
>15|-|TRBV28|few|TRBJ2-1
CASSPYGASFYEQFF
TGTGCCAGCAGTCCTTATGGGGCAAGTTTCTATGAGCAGTTCTTC
>14|-|TRBV7-2|once|TRBJ2-7
CASSGGLPLYEQYF
TGTGCCAGCAGCGGGGGACTCCCCCTCTACGAGCAGTACTTC
>15|-|TRBV10-1|-|TRBJ1-1
CASSVWRGMNTEAFF
TGCGCCAGCAGTGTTTGGAGGGGCATGAACACTGAAGCTTTCTTT
>12|-|TRBV7-9|-|TRBJ2-1
CASIFGYNEQFF
TGTGCCAGCATCTTCGGCTACAATGAGCAGTTCTTC
>15|TRBD1|TRBV5-5|-|TRBJ1-6
CASSLYGRGHSPLHF
TGTGCCAGCAGCTTGTACGGCAGGGGGCACTCACCCCTCCACTTT
>12|-|TRBV19|few|TRBJ1-1
CASTNGGAEAFF
TGTGCCAGTACCAACGGAGGGGCCGAAGCTTTCTTT
>15|TRBD2|TRBV15|once|TRBJ2-1
CATSRSGGGINEQFF
TGTGCCACCAGCAGAAGTGGCGGGGGGATAAATGAGCAGTTCTTC
>13|TRBD1|TRBV28|-|TRBJ2-7
CASSLDRADEQYF
TGTGCCAGCAGTTTAGACAGGGCAGACGAGCAGTACTTC
>14|-|TRBV2|-|TRBJ1-2
CASRRSQSNYGYTF
TGTGCCAGCAGGAGAAGCCAATCTAACTATGGCTACACCTTC
>19|TRBD2|TRBV4-1|-|TRBJ2-7
CASSQVEGWTSGRIHEQYF
TGCGCCAGCAGCCAAGTTGAAGGGTGGACTAGCGGGCGCATCCACGAGCAGTACTTC
>13|-|TRBV2|-|TRBJ2-3
CASGAYLTDTQYF
TGTGCCAGCGGGGCTTACCTCACAGATACGCAGTATTTT
>15|TRBD1|TRBV5-6|-|TRBJ1-5
CASSFGQGANQPQHF
TGTGCCAGCAGCTTCGGACAGGGGGCCAATCAGCCCCAGCATTTT
>12|TRBD1|TRBV29-1|-|TRBJ1-1
CSATRDRVYAFF
TGCAGCGCAACCCGGGACAGGGTCTATGCTTTCTTT
>17|-|TRBV5-4|-|TRBJ1-1
CASSLTGKLRMNTEAFF
TGTGCCAGCAGCTTGACGGGAAAGCTCCGGATGAACACTGAAGCTTTCTTT
>15|-|TRBV21-1|-|TRBJ2-7
CASSNRAGVCDEQYF
TGTGCCAGCAGCAACCGGGCAGGGGTGTGTGACGAGCAGTACTTC
>13|TRBD1|TRBV10-3|-|TRBJ2-7
CAIRGQGSYEQYF
TGTGCCATCAGAGGACAGGGTAGCTACGAGCAGTACTTC
>16|TRBD2|TRBV5-1|-|TRBJ2-1
CASSLDRLAGLNEQFF
TGCGCCAGCAGCTTGGATAGACTAGCGGGGCTCAATGAGCAGTTCTTC
>15|TRBD1|TRBV15|-|TRBJ1-2
CATSRDRGTGNGYTF
TGTGCCACCAGCAGAGATAGAGGGACAGGGAATGGCTACACCTTC
>12|TRBD1|TRBV5-1|-|TRBJ2-7
CARDRGVNEQYF
TGCGCCAGGGACAGGGGTGTTAACGAGCAGTACTTC
>16|TRBD2|TRBV12-5|-|TRBJ2-1
CASGPTLAGEMNEQFF
TGTGCTAGTGGTCCCACACTAGCGGGGGAAATGAATGAGCAGTTCTTC
>16|-|TRBV18|-|TRBJ1-2
CASSPPSRLQGHGYTF
TGTGCCAGCTCACCACCGTCGCGTCTCCAGGGGCATGGCTACACCTTC